This TCR beta chain was sequenced during a study of OX40 agonist ivuxolimab in advanced cancers. Study in general: Patients were dosed with the agonistic anti-OX40 (CD134) antibody ivuxolimab. Study observations and caveats: The study found among the lowest clonal expansion in partial responders at 0.1-3.0 mg/kg.

Comments on this clone: Antigen: not known. This CDR3 is also generated by other DNA sequences in the sample.

Measured with immunoSEQ multiplex PCR; TCRdb has only the in-frame clones, and not every one. Of more than 75,000 clones in the sample, approximately 83% are singletons; the top ten hold approximately 5.5%. Trimming cost V 3 bases and J 0 bases, with 3 bases left between them. This CDR3 spans 13 amino acids. Germline CDR1 SGHTA, CDR2 FQGNSA. Sequencing used CD4+ or CD8+ T cells sorted from blood, obtained in a trial of the OX40 agonist ivuxolimab. This sequence was found in an adult with an advanced solid tumor such as melanoma, head and neck, liver or kidney cancer. The V call is TRBV7-2, the J call TRBJ2-1, with D unresolved. The CDR3 is CASSLNSYNEQFF. In DNA form, the CDR3 reads TGTGCCAGCAGCTTGAACTCCTACAATGAGCAGTTCTTC.